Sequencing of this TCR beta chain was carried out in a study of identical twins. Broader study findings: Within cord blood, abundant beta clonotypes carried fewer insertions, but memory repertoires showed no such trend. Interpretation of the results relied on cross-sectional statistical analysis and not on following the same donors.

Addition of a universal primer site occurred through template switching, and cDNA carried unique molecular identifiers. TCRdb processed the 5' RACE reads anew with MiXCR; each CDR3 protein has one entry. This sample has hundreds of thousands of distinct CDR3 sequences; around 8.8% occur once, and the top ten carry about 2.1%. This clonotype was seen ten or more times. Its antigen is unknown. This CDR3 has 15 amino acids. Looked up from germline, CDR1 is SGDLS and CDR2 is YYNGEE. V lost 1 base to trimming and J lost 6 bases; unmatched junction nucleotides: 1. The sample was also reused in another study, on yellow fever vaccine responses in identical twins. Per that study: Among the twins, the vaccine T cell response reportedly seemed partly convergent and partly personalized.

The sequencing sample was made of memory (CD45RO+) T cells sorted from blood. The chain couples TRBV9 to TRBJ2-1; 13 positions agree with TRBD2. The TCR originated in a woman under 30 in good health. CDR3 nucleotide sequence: TGTGCCAGCAGCGTAAGGACTAGCGGGAGCAATGAGCAGTTCTTC. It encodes CASSVRTSGSNEQFF.